The 18 T cell receptor beta chains given below trace back to one sample, sequenced in a study of blood T cell repertoires in COVID-19. Some clones are missing from TCRdb's copy, which holds only in-frame ones; the method was immunoSEQ multiplex PCR. Of tens of thousands of clones in the sample, around 82% were seen once. Sequencing was done on a sample of peripheral blood. Receptors originate from a human donor in a cohort sampled during active COVID-19.

The rearrangement uses TRBV6-5 and TRBJ2-1; 9 bases match TRBD2. CDR1 is MNHEY and CDR2 is SVGAGI in the germline V gene. The CDR3 spans 16 residues. The V segment lost 2 bases and the J segment 6 bases; nucleotides outside the gene matches: 8. CDR3 residues: CASSYPSGGTGNEQFF. Here the CDR3 DNA reads TGTGCCAGCAGTTACCCCAGCGGGGGGACGGGCAATGAGCAGTTCTTC.

The genes are TRBV25-1 and TRBJ2-7, with TRBD1 as a possible D gene (5 bases). Germline V gene sequence: CDR1 MGHDK, CDR2 SYGVNS. Trimming removed 6 bases at V and 5 bases at J, with 11 bases between. The CDR3 loop spans 12 amino acids. The CDR3 loop reads CASSDSLDEQYF. In nucleotides, the CDR3 is TGTGCCAGCAGCGACAGCCTTGACGAGCAGTACTTC.

The chain uses TRBV28 and TRBJ2-3; possible D gene TRBD2, 6 bases. Germline V lookup: CDR1 MDHEN, CDR2 SYDVKM. The V end was cut by 10 bases, the J end by 0 bases, with 17 bases between. The CDR3 consists of 15 residues. In nucleotides, the CDR3 is TGTGCCACCCGGACTATTCCTACTAGCACAGATACGCAGTATTTT. Amino acids: CATRTIPTSTDTQYF. Full variable domain (rest looked up from reference TRBV28 and TRBJ2-3): DVKVTQSSRYLVKRTGEKVFLECVQDMDHENMFWYRQDPGLGLRLIYFSYDVKMKEKGDIPEGYSVSREKKERFSLILESASTNQTSMYLCATRTIPTSTDTQYFGPGTRLTVL.

J is TRBJ2-7 and V is TRBV6-4; the match to TRBD1 covers 7 bases. V was pared by 6 bases and J by 3 bases, with 14 bases of the junction left unmatched. The CDR3 extends over 16 amino acids. Germline CDR1 reads MRHNA; CDR2 reads SNTAGT. The CDR3 protein is CASRGPGDRRIYEQYF. In DNA, the CDR3 is TGTGCCAGCAGGGGACCCGGGGACAGACGAATCTACGAGCAGTACTTC.

This chain uses TRBV7-2 with TRBJ2-7; TRBD1 matches 9 bases. The CDR3 extends over 15 amino acids. Germline values: CDR1 SGHTA, CDR2 FQGNSA. V shed 3 bases, J shed 3 bases, and the junction held 6 bases outside the gene matches. The CDR3 coding sequence is TGTGCCAGCAGCTTCGGACAGGGGTCAGGCTACGAGCAGTACTTC. It is translated as CASSFGQGSGYEQYF.

The DNA for the CDR3 is TGTGCCAGCAGCAAGGGACAGGGGGAGTTCCATGGCTACACCTTC. It is translated as CASSKGQGEFHGYTF. The rearrangement links TRBV6-4 to TRBJ1-2; 11 bases fit TRBD1. In germline, CDR1 is MRHNA, CDR2 SNTAGT. V was clipped by 6 bases and J by 6 bases; unmatched bases: 9. This CDR3 comprises 15 residues.

The V gene is TRBV2, the J gene TRBJ1-5; possible D gene TRBD1, 5 bases. The CDR3 consists of 12 residues. The germline gives CDR1 SNHLY, CDR2 FYNNEI. Trimming removed 8 bases from V and 0 bases from J, with 5 bases in between. Here the CDR3 reads CASGASNQPQHF. CDR3 nucleotide sequence: TGTGCCAGCGGGGCTAGCAATCAGCCCCAGCATTTT.

This chain uses TRBV7-2 with TRBJ1-1, with a weak D call TRBD1 (5 bases). V was trimmed by 4 bases and J by 7 bases, leaving 16 bases between them. This CDR3 spans 14 amino acids. Germline values: CDR1 SGHTA, CDR2 FQGNSA. The chain's CDR3 is CASSYARAGGEAFF. The CDR3 DNA is TGTGCCAGCAGCTACGCCCGGGCCGGGGGTGAAGCTTTCTTT.

CDR3 in DNA: TGTGCCAGCAGTACTCGACAGATCACTGAAGCTTTCTTT. Translated, it gives CASSTRQITEAFF. The genes are TRBV6-5 and TRBJ1-1; the D gene is possibly TRBD1 (5 bases). The CDR3 spans 13 residues. Germline values: CDR1 MNHEY, CDR2 SVGAGI. Trimming removed 5 bases at V and 4 bases at J, with 11 bases between.

This clone was seen only a few times. The genes are TRBV7-9 and TRBJ2-7, with D tentatively TRBD1 (6 bases). The CDR3 runs to 11 residues. V dropped 5 bases and J dropped 10 bases, with 12 bases sitting between them. Germline lookup yields CDR1 SEHNR and CDR2 FQNEAQ (reference sequence). DNA of the CDR3: TGTGCCAGCAGCCCAGAGGGACACCAGTACTTC. As protein: CASSPEGHQYF.

This chain's CDR3 is CATMNRDSGYTF. The CDR3 DNA reads as TGTGCCACTATGAACAGGGATAGTGGCTACACCTTC. The genes are TRBV25-1 and TRBJ1-2, with D possibly TRBD1 on 6 matching bases. V gave up 10 bases and J gave up 7 bases, with 16 bases separating them. This CDR3 contains 12 residues. Looked up from germline, CDR1 is MGHDK and CDR2 is SYGVNS.

J is TRBJ2-7 and V is TRBV11-3; 7 positions match TRBD1. The junction had 8 bases not matched to a gene; V was cut back by 11 bases and J by 7 bases. The CDR3 length is 11 residues. From germline, CDR1 is SGHNT and CDR2 YENEEA. The CDR3 protein is CAPITGEEQYF. DNA for the CDR3: TGTGCCCCCATCACAGGGGAAGAGCAGTACTTC.

This clone was seen just once. The chain links TRBV5-1 to TRBJ1-2; D unclear. CDR3 length: 15 residues. Germline CDR1 is SGHRS and CDR2 is YFSETQ. The V and J ends lost 1 base and 4 bases respectively, with 14 bases between them. The CDR3 nucleotides are TGCGCCAGCAGCTTGTCATCTGGGCCCTTCTATGGCTACACCTTC. This encodes CASSLSSGPFYGYTF.

V gene TRBV5-5 combines with J gene TRBJ2-6, with 10 positions matching TRBD1. This CDR3 comprises 18 residues. Germline assignment: CDR1 SGHKS and CDR2 YYEKEE (reference sequence). J lost 4 bases, V lost 4 bases, and 11 bases had no gene match. As DNA, the CDR3 is TGTGCCAGCAGCCTAGGGACAGGGGTTCCCCTGGGGGCCAACGTCCTGACTTTC. It codes for CASSLGTGVPLGANVLTF.

The rearrangement uses TRBV7-3 and TRBJ1-2; TRBD1 matches 8 bases. V was pared by 0 bases and J by 3 bases, with 0 bases of the junction left unmatched. CDR1 SGHTA and CDR2 FQGTGA come from the germline V gene. The CDR3 runs to 14 residues. In DNA, the CDR3 is TGTGCCAGCAGCTTAACGGGACAGGACTATGGCTACACCTTC. Amino acids: CASSLTGQDYGYTF.

This clone was recorded only once. This chain links TRBV2 with TRBJ1-5, with D perhaps matching TRBD1 (6 bases). There are 15 residues in the CDR3. The ends were cut back, 8 bases at V and 2 bases at J, with 16 bases in the middle. The germline V gene encodes CDR1 SNHLY and CDR2 FYNNEI. As DNA, the CDR3 is TGTGCCAGCGGTCCTACGGGGGGGCGCAATCAGCCCCAGCATTTT. Translation: CASGPTGGRNQPQHF.

This chain links TRBV4-2 with TRBJ2-7; TRBD2 matches at 12 bases. V shed 3 bases, J shed 7 bases, and the junction held 10 bases outside the gene matches. Germline loops: CDR1 LGHNA, CDR2 YNFKEQ. CDR3 length equals 16 residues. CDR3 sequence (DNA): TGTGCCAGCAGCCAGAGCCTAGCGGGGGGGCCGGTTGAGCAGTACTTC. It is translated as CASSQSLAGGPVEQYF.

This clone was found many times. The V gene is TRBV4-3, the J gene TRBJ2-2, with a tentative D call TRBD2 (5 bases). The CDR3 covers 16 residues. CDR1 and CDR2 from the germline V gene are LGHNA and YSLEER. V was cut by 0 bases and J by 5 bases, with 13 bases left in between. The CDR3 DNA reads TGCGCCAGCAGCCAAGAGACCAGCGGAGCGACCGGGGAGCTGTTTTTT. Amino acid sequence: CASSQETSGATGELFF.